These 4 T cell receptor beta chains originate from one sample sequenced in a study of blood T cell repertoires in COVID-19. Data came from immunoSEQ multiplex PCR; TCRdb stores just in-frame clones and leaves some out. The sample has approximately 100,000 clones, 85% seen once. Sample: peripheral blood. The source of these receptors is a woman between 65 and 79 years old with active or convalescent COVID-19.

The chain couples TRBV28 to TRBJ1-2; 9 positions match TRBD1. V was clipped by 1 base and J by 14 bases; unmatched bases: 11. The CDR3 totals 14 residues. Germline-derived CDR1 and CDR2 are MDHEN and SYDVKM. Here the CDR3 reads CASSLSETGGVWTF. CDR3 bases: TGTGCCAGCAGTTTATCGGAGACAGGGGGGGTGTGGACCTTC.

V is TRBV6-2 or TRBV6-3 and J is TRBJ2-1; 8 bases agree with TRBD2. The CDR3 length is 17 residues. V shed 3 bases, J shed 3 bases, and the junction held 10 bases outside the gene matches. Looked up from germline, CDR1 is MNHEY and CDR2 is SVGEGT. This chain's CDR3 is CASSYIIGGGNYNEQFF. CDR3 bases: TGTGCCAGCAGTTATATCATAGGCGGGGGGAACTACAATGAGCAGTTCTTC.

The chain employs TRBV25-1 and TRBJ1-5; D is ambiguous. The CDR3 contains 14 residues. Germline CDR1 MGHDK, CDR2 SYGVNS. The V end was cut by 2 bases, the J end by 1 base, with 6 bases between. The CDR3 bases are TGTGCCAGCAGTGAAATTGCGAGCAATCAGCCCCAGCATTTT. Translated: CASSEIASNQPQHF.

V is TRBV5-4 and J is TRBJ1-6, with 7 bases aligning to TRBD1. CDR3 length: 15 residues. CDR1 and CDR2 (germline): SGHNT, YYREEE (reference sequence). The trim removed 4 bases at V and 9 bases at J, leaving 10 bases unmatched. CDR3 sequence (DNA): TGTGCCAGCAGCGTTCAGACAGGGAGGAGTTCACCCCTCCACTTT. This gives the protein CASSVQTGRSSPLHF.